This T cell receptor (beta chain) was retrieved from a study of cytomegalovirus exposure and HLA in healthy donors. Whole-study results and caveats: Highly shared sequence variants in one cluster were likely a sequencing artifact.

About this clone: Its antigen is still unknown.

V lost 3 bases to trimming and J lost 0 bases, with 15 bases between them. Germline loops: CDR1 MDHEN, CDR2 SYDVKM. This CDR3 contains 16 residues. Primers included in the PCR were 60 Vbeta and 13 Jbeta primers. Produced via immunoSEQ multiplex PCR; TCRdb's table is partial and in-frame only. This sample has 200,000 to 250,000 clones, with approximately 82% found just once. The clonotype comes from a woman aged 60 to 75 in good health and CMV-seropositive. Sample: PBMCs. The chain uses TRBV28 and TRBJ2-7, with D unclear. The CDR3 sequence: CASSFSGQAASYEQYF. CDR3 DNA sequence: TGTGCCAGCAGTTTCTCCGGCCAGGCCGCCTCCTACGAGCAGTACTTC. The full variable domain, with the rest looked up from reference TRBV28 and TRBJ2-7, is DVKVTQSSRYLVKRTGEKVFLECVQDMDHENMFWYRQDPGLGLRLIYFSYDVKMKEKGDIPEGYSVSREKKERFSLILESASTNQTSMYLCASSFSGQAASYEQYFGPGTRLTVT.